This T cell receptor (beta chain) comes out of a study of CD8 T cells in Susac syndrome. The CD8+ and CD4+ T cells were negatively isolated, with the TEMRA cells enriched by FACS. CDR3 length: 15 amino acids. V was shortened by 2 bases and J by 0 bases, with 10 bases between the two germline ends. CDR1 is GTSNPN and CDR2 is SVGIG in the germline V gene (reference sequence). Random-hexamer reverse transcription was applied to roughly 0.5 to 1 ug RNA. TCRdb called the immunoSEQ multiplex PCR reads again in MiXCR, with one record for every CDR3 protein. Of around 200,000 distinct CDR3 sequences listed, roughly 94% are singletons.

V usage is TRBV30 and J usage is TRBJ2-2; no clear D. The source material was CD4+ T cells from PBMCs. The clonotype originates from a human donor with multiple sclerosis. The chain's CDR3 is CAWSRGRTNTGELFF. Here the CDR3 DNA reads TGTGCCTGGAGTCGCGGCAGGACGAACACCGGGGAGCTGTTTTTT.